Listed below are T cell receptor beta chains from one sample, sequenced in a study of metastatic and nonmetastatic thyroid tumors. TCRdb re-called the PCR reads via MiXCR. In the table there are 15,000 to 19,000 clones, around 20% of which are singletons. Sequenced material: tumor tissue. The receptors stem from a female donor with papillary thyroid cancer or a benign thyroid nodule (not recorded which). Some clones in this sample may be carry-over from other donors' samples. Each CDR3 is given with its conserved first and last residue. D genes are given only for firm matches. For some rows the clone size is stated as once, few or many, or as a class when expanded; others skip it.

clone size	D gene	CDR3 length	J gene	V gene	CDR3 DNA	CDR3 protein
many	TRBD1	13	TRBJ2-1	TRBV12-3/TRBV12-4	TGTGCCAGCAGTTTCACAGGGGCTGGAGAGCAGTTCTTC	CASSFTGAGEQFF
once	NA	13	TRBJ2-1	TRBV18	TGTGCCAGCTCACCTACAGGGTACGGTGAGCAGTTCTTC	CASSPTGYGEQFF
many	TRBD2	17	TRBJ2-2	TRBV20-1	TGCAGTGCTAGAGATAGGAAACTAGCGACGGACACCGGGGAGCTGTTTTTT	CSARDRKLATDTGELFF
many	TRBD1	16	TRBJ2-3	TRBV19	TGTGCCAGTAGTGCGTGGGGCAGGGACAGTACAGATACGCAGTATTTT	CASSAWGRDSTDTQYF
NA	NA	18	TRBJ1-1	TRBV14	TGTGCCAGCAGCCAATTTCTTGGCAGGGGTGGATTTGACACTGAAGCTTTCTTT	CASSQFLGRGGFDTEAFF
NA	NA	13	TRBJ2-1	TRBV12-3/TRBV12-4	TGTGCCAGCAGCGACCTGGGGCACAATGAGCAGTTCTTC	CASSDLGHNEQFF
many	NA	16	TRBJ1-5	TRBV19	TGTGCCAGTACGATGACAGGCTTCGAGCTTCAGGGGCCCCAGCATTTT	CASTMTGFELQGPQHF
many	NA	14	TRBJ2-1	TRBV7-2	TGTGCCAGCAGCCCACAACCCGAGACGGGTGAGCAGTTCTTC	CASSPQPETGEQFF
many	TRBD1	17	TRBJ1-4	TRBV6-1	TGTGCCAGCAGCAAAAGACAGGGAGGGAGGACTAATGAAAAACTGTTTTTT	CASSKRQGGRTNEKLFF
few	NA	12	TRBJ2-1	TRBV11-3	TGTGCCAGCAGCCCGGATTACAATGAGCAGTTCTTC	CASSPDYNEQFF
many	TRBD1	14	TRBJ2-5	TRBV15	TGTGCCACCAGCAGAGACAGGGGACAGGAGACCCAGTACTTC	CATSRDRGQETQYF
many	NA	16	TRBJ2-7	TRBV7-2	TGTGCCAGCAGCCGATCCCCGGGACTTCTCCAATACGAGCAGTACTTC	CASSRSPGLLQYEQYF
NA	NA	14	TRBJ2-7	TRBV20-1	TGCAGTGCTAGTAAATACACCAGCTCCTACGAGCAGTACTTC	CSASKYTSSYEQYF
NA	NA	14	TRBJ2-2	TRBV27	TGTGCCAGCATCCGGGGGTGGGGGACCGGGGAGCTGTTTTTT	CASIRGWGTGELFF
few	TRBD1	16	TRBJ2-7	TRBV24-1	TGTGCCACCAGTGATTTGCTTCACAGGGGGTCCTACGAGCAGTACTTC	CATSDLLHRGSYEQYF
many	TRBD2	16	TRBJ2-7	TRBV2	TGTGCCAGCAGGAACCCCCTAGCGGGAGGGCCGAACGAGCAGTACTTC	CASRNPLAGGPNEQYF
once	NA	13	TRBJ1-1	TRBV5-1	TGCGCCATCAGCTTGGGACAGAACACTGAAGCTTTCTTT	CAISLGQNTEAFF
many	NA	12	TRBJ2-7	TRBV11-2	TGTGCCAGCAGCTTTAGGGGTAACGAGCAGTACTTC	CASSFRGNEQYF
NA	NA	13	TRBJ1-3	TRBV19	TGTGCCAGTAGTCCTAAATTTTTTAACACCATATATTTT	CASSPKFFNTIYF
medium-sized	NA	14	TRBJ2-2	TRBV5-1	TGCGCCAGCAGCTTGTCCCTTAACTACGGGGAGCTGTTTTTT	CASSLSLNYGELFF
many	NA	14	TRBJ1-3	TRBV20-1	TGCAGTGCCCTACCATCGTCAGGTGGAAACACCATATATTTT	CSALPSSGGNTIYF
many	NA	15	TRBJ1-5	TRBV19	TGTGCCAGTAGTATAAATTGGGAGGGCCGTCAGCCCCAGCATTTT	CASSINWEGRQPQHF
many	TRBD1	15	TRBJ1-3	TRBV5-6	TGTGCCAGCAGCCCCGCCGACAGGGGATCAGACACCATATATTTT	CASSPADRGSDTIYF
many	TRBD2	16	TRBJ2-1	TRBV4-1	TGCGCCAGCAGCCAAGAGTTCCAGCGGGGGCTACAGGAGCAGTTCTTC	CASSQEFQRGLQEQFF
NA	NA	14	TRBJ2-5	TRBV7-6	TGTGCCAGCAGCTTAGAGACGATTCGGGAGACCCAGTACTTC	CASSLETIRETQYF
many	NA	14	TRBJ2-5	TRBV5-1	TGCGCCAGCAGCTTGGCCTCTAGCCAAGAGACCCAGTACTTC	CASSLASSQETQYF
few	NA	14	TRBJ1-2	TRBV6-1	TGTGCCAGCAGTCCGCCTGACACCAGATATGGCTACACCTTC	CASSPPDTRYGYTF
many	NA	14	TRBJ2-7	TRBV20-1	TGCAGTGCTAGGGGCCTAGACAGGTCCTACGAGCAGTACTTC	CSARGLDRSYEQYF
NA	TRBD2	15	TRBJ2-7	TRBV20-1	TGCAGTGCTACTGGAGGACTAGCGAGCTCCTACGAGCAGTACTTC	CSATGGLASSYEQYF
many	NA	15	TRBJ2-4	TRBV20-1	TGCAGTGCCGTTTCATGGGAGGTTGGGCAGAACATTCAGTACTTC	CSAVSWEVGQNIQYF
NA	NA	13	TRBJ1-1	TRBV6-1	TGTGCCAGCACCTCGGCGGCAGGGAAGGAAGCTTTCTTT	CASTSAAGKEAFF
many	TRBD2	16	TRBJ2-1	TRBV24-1	TGTGCCACCAGTGACGCCTCTAGCGGTAAGGCGAATGAGCAGTTCTTC	CATSDASSGKANEQFF
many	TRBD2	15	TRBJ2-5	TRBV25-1	TGTGCCAGCAGTGAATTAGCGGGGCAACAAGAGACCCAGTACTTC	CASSELAGQQETQYF
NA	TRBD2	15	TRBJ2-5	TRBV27	TGTGCCAGCAGACGGACTAGCGGGAAGCAAGAGACCCAGTACTTC	CASRRTSGKQETQYF
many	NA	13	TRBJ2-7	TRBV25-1	TGTGCCAGCAGAGGAGACACAACCTACGAGCAGTACTTC	CASRGDTTYEQYF
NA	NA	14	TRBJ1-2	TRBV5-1	TGCGCCAGCAGCTTGTCGGCGGGGCAGGATGGCTACACCTTC	CASSLSAGQDGYTF
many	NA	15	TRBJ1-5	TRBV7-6	TGTGCCAGCAGCCAAGCGGCAGTTAGCAATCAGCCCCAGCATTTT	CASSQAAVSNQPQHF
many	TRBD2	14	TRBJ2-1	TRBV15	TGTGCCACCAGCAGAGACCTGAATAGCGGGAAGCAGTTCTTC	CATSRDLNSGKQFF
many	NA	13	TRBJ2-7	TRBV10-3	TGTGTCATCAGTGATCAGCGGAAGTACGAGCAGTACTTC	CVISDQRKYEQYF
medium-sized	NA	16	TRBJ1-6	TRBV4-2	TGTGCCAGCAGCCAGTTCACAGGCGACGGGAATTCACCCCTCCACTTT	CASSQFTGDGNSPLHF
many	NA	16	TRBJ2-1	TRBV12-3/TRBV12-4	TGTGCCAGCACCTCCTGGGGGGAGGCCTCTACCAATGAGCAGTTCTTC	CASTSWGEASTNEQFF
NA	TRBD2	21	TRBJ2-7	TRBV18	TGTGCCAGCTCACTGGGGCAGAGGACTAGCGGGCGGGAAGGGGGTTCCTACGAGCAGTACTTC	CASSLGQRTSGREGGSYEQYF
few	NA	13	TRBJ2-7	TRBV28	TGTGCCAGCAGACCGGGACGAGGATACGAGCAGTACTTC	CASRPGRGYEQYF
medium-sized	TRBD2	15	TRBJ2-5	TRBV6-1	TGTGCCAGCAGTGAAGTAGCGGGAGGGCAAGAGACCCAGTACTTC	CASSEVAGGQETQYF
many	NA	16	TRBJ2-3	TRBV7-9	TGTGCCAGCAGCTTAAGCTGGGGCAAAAACACAGATACGCAGTATTTT	CASSLSWGKNTDTQYF
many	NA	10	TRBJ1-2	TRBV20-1	TGCAGTGCTGGAGAGTTTGGCTACACCTTC	CSAGEFGYTF
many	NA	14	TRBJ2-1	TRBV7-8	TGTGCCAGCAGCTTAGACCCAAGGTACAATGAGCAGTTCTTC	CASSLDPRYNEQFF
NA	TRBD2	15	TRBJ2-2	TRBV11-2	TGTGCCAGCAGATTACGACTAGCGGGAACCGGGGAGCTGTTTTTT	CASRLRLAGTGELFF
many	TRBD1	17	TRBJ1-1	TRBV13	TGTGCCAGCAGCTCCTCCGGGACAGAGTATCTGAACACTGAAGCTTTCTTT	CASSSSGTEYLNTEAFF
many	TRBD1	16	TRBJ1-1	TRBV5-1	TGCGCCAGCAGCTTGGCTGGACAGGGAGGTAGCACTGAAGCTTTCTTT	CASSLAGQGGSTEAFF
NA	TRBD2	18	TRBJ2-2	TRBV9	TGTGCCAGCAGCCTTTGGGACTACACTACCTTGAACACCGGGGAGCTGTTTTTT	CASSLWDYTTLNTGELFF
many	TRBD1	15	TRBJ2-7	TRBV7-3	TGTGCCAGCAGCTTAAAGATCGGGACAGGGTTCGAGCAGTACTTC	CASSLKIGTGFEQYF
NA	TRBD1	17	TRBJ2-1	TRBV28	TGTGCCAGCTTCGGCTTATTCGGGACAGCAAACTACAATGAGCAGTTCTTC	CASFGLFGTANYNEQFF
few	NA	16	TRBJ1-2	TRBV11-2	TGTGCCAGCAGCTTACAGAGTCAACCGACACCTTATGGCTACACCTTC	CASSLQSQPTPYGYTF
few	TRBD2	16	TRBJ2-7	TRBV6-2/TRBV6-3	TGTGCCAGCAGCCCCTCGACTAGCGGGACAACCTACGAGCAGTACTTC	CASSPSTSGTTYEQYF
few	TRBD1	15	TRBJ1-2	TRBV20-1	TGCAGTGCTAGAGATCTGACAGGGGAAAACTATGGCTACACCTTC	CSARDLTGENYGYTF
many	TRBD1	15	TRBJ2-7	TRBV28	TGTGCCAGCAGCTCACGGGACAGGTCGGCCTACGAGCAGTACTTC	CASSSRDRSAYEQYF
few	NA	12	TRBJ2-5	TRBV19	TGTGCCAGCCGAGGGGACCGGGAGACCCAGTACTTC	CASRGDRETQYF
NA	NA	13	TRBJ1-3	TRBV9	TGTGCCAGCAGCCCCCCCCAGCAAAACACCATATATTTT	CASSPPQQNTIYF
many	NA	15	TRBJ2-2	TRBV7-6	TGTGCCAGCAGCTTAGCGCCTTCAGGCACCGGGGAGCTGTTTTTT	CASSLAPSGTGELFF